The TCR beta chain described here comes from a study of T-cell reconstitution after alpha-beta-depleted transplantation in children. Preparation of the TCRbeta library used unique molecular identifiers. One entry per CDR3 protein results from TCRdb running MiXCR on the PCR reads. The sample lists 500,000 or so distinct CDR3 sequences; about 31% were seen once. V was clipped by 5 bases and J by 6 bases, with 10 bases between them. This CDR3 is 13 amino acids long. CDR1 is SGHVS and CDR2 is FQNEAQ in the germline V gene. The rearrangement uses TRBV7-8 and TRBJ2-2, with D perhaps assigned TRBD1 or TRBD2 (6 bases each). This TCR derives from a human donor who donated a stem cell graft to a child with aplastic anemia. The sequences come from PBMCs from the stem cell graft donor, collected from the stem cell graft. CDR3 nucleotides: TGTGCCAGCAGCCCAAGGGGGGCCGGGGAGCTGTTTTTT. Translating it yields CASSPRGAGELFF.